Each of the 13 T cell receptor beta chains below was sequenced from the same sample in a study of blood T cells in healthy people across ages. Using a J-beta primer mix together with a sample-barcoded 5' primer, a second PCR was run for about 7 to 12 cycles. Each CDR3 protein is one row after TCRdb ran MiXCR on the 5' RACE reads. The table has some 900,000 distinct CDR3 sequences, around 48% seen once. The sample taken for sequencing was blood. These TCRs come from a young man in good health.

Only a few counts were recorded for this clonotype. The rearrangement links TRBV29-1 to TRBJ1-5; TRBD1 might be the D (6 bases). CDR3 length: 15 residues. Germline CDR1 SQVTM, CDR2 ANQGSEA. V lost 2 bases, J lost 6 bases, and 17 bases lay in between. The CDR3 bases are TGCAGCGTTGAACTACCGGGGGCGCATGGTCAGCCCCAGCATTTT. Residues: CSVELPGAHGQPQHF.

V gene TRBV20-1 combines with J gene TRBJ2-7; tentatively, D is TRBD1 (8 bases). V was trimmed by 1 base and J by 0 bases, leaving 13 bases between them. CDR1 is DFQATT and CDR2 is SNEGSKA in the germline V gene (reference sequence). This CDR3 spans 15 amino acids. CDR3 sequence reads: CSARGGGTGSYEQYF. CDR3 in DNA: TGCAGTGCTAGAGGGGGGGGGACAGGCTCCTACGAGCAGTACTTC.

Notes on this clonotype: Possible read error: a much larger clone is one base away. This rearrangement joins TRBV4-3 to TRBJ2-6; tentatively, D is TRBD1 (5 bases). Germline assignment: CDR1 LGHNA and CDR2 YSLEER. This CDR3 contains 15 residues. The CDR3 protein is CASSQSRTGANVLIF. CDR3 DNA sequence: TGCGCCAGCAGCCAATCACGAACTGGGGCCAACGTCCTGATTTTC.

This clonotype turned up a few times. This chain joins TRBV27 and TRBJ1-1; TRBD1 might be the D (6 bases). Germline V gene sequence: CDR1 MNHEY, CDR2 SMNVEV (reference sequence). V lost 6 bases, J lost 11 bases, and 19 bases lay in between. The CDR3 contains 13 residues. CDR3 coding DNA: TGTGCCAGCAGCCAACGGACAGCCCAGAGGGCTTTCTTT. Translated, it gives CASSQRTAQRAFF.

This clonotype was seen a handful of times. The genes are TRBV27 and TRBJ2-5; a possible D gene is TRBD2 (5 bases). This CDR3 contains 15 residues. Germline V gene lookup returns CDR1 MNHEY and CDR2 SMNVEV (reference sequence). Between the trimmed V and J ends, which lost 4 bases and 2 bases, there was a span of 14 bases. The CDR3 region has the DNA TGTGCCAGCAGTTATGGACCACGAGGGCAAGAGACCCAGTACTTC. Its translation: CASSYGPRGQETQYF.

The chain recombines TRBV11-1 with TRBJ2-7; D gene uncertain. CDR1 SGHAT and CDR2 FQDESV come from the germline V gene (reference sequence). This CDR3 has 14 residues. Trimming took 5 bases from V and 0 from J, leaving 11 bases between them. In nucleotides, the CDR3 is TGTGCCAGCAGCCCGACACCAACCTCCTACGAGCAGTACTTC. Amino acids: CASSPTPTSYEQYF.

This clonotype was recorded a few times. The chain has TRBV6-4 and TRBJ1-5, with 9 bases fitting TRBD1. Trimming at V came to 5 bases and at J to 5 bases, leaving 10 bases not matched to a gene. The CDR3 is 16 residues long. The germline gives CDR1 MRHNA, CDR2 SNTAGT. The CDR3 sequence is CASSTDRGHSHQPQHF. The CDR3 region has the DNA TGTGCCAGCAGTACGGACAGGGGACACTCTCATCAGCCCCAGCATTTT.

This chain uses TRBV9 with TRBJ2-3; D could derive from TRBD1 or TRBD2 (5 bases each). The CDR3 totals 15 residues. Germline assignment: CDR1 SGDLS and CDR2 YYNGEE. V lost 3 bases and J 0 bases, leaving 11 bases between the germline ends. DNA for the CDR3: TGTGCCAGCAGCGGAAGGGGACCAAGCACAGATACGCAGTATTTT. It specifies CASSGRGPSTDTQYF. The variable domain in full, with the rest retrieved from reference TRBV9 and TRBJ2-3, is DSGVTQTPKHLITATGQRVTLRCSPRSGDLSVYWYQQSLDQGLQFLIQYYNGEERAKGNILERFSAQQFPDLHSELNLSSLELGDSALYFCASSGRGPSTDTQYFGPGTRLTVL.

The chain recombines TRBV7-8 with TRBJ1-1; a weak D match, TRBD1 (6 bases). The germline V and J ends were trimmed by 6 bases and 1 base, with 12 bases remaining between them. The germline V gene encodes CDR1 SGHVS and CDR2 FQNEAQ. CDR3 length: 14 amino acids. The CDR3 DNA follows: TGTGCCAGCAGGCCGGGACACACGAACACTGAAGCTTTCTTT. Encoded protein: CASRPGHTNTEAFF.

The rearrangement uses TRBV4-1 and TRBJ1-4; unclear D gene. Germline V gene lookup returns CDR1 MGHRA and CDR2 YSYEKL. Trimming took 0 bases from V and 6 from J, leaving 8 bases between them. This CDR3 is 14 amino acids long. The CDR3 spells CASSQDRRDEKLFF. The DNA of the CDR3 is TGCGCCAGCAGCCAAGATCGTAGAGATGAAAAACTGTTTTTT.

The chain carries TRBV10-3 and TRBJ2-1; 15 nucleotides line up with TRBD2. The V gene's germline CDR1 is ENHRY and CDR2 SYGVKD. After removal of 6 bases from V and 8 bases from J, the junction contained 5 bases not matched to a gene. The CDR3 has 15 amino acids. CDR3 DNA: TGTGCCATCAGCCTAAGGACTAGCGGGAGGGATGAGCAGTTCTTC. Translating gives CAISLRTSGRDEQFF.

The chain recombines TRBV3-1 with TRBJ1-6; maybe TRBD1 (5 bases). There are 15 residues in the CDR3. Germline CDR1 and CDR2: LGHDT and YNNKEL (reference sequence). The V and J ends lost 0 bases and 10 bases respectively, with 13 bases between them. CDR3 sequence (DNA): TGTGCCAGCAGCCAAGAATCCGGGGCACGGTCACCCCTCCACTTT. Amino acid sequence: CASSQESGARSPLHF.

The chain is built from TRBV7-2 and TRBJ1-5; weak D call: TRBD1 (6 bases). Trimming removed 4 bases from V and 0 bases from J, with 10 bases in between. CDR3 length: 15 residues. Germline loops: CDR1 SGHTA, CDR2 FQGNSA. The CDR3 sequence is CASSYRTDSNQPQHF. In DNA form, the CDR3 reads TGTGCCAGCAGCTACCGGACAGATAGCAATCAGCCCCAGCATTTT.